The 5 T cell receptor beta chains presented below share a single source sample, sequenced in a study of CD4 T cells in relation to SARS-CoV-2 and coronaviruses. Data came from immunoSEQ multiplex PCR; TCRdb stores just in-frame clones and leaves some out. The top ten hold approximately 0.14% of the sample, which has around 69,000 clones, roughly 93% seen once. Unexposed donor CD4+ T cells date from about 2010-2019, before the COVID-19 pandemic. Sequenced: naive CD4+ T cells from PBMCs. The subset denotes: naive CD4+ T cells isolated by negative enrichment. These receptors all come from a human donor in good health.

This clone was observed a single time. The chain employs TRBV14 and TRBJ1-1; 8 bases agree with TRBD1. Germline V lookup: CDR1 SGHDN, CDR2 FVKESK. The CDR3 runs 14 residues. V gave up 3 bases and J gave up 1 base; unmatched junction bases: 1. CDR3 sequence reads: CASSHGQGNTEAFF. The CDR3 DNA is TGTGCCAGCAGCCACGGACAGGGGAACACTGAAGCTTTCTTT.

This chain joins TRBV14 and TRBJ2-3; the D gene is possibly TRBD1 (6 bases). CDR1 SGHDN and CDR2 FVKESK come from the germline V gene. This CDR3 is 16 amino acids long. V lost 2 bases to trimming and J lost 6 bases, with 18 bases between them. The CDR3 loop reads CASSQRTVARVDTQYF. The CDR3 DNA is TGTGCCAGCAGCCAAAGGACAGTCGCTAGGGTTGATACGCAGTATTTT.

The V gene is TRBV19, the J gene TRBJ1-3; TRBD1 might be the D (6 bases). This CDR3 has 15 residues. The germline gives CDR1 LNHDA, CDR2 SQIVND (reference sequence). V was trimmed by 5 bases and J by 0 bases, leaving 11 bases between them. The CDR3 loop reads CASSPTGSSGNTIYF. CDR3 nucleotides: TGTGCCAGTAGTCCCACAGGGAGCTCTGGAAACACCATATATTTT.

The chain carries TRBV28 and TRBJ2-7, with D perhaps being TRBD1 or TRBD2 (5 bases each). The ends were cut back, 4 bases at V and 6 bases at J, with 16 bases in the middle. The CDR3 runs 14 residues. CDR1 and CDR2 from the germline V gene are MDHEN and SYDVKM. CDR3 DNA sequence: TGTGCCAGCAGTTCCCTCGGGGCCAGGCTCGAGCAGTACTTC. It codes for CASSSLGARLEQYF.

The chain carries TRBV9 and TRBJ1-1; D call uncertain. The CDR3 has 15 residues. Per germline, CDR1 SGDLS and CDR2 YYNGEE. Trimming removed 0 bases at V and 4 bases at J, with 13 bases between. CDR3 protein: CASSVAGGVVTEAFF. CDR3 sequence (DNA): TGTGCCAGCAGCGTAGCTGGTGGGGTAGTCACTGAAGCTTTCTTT.